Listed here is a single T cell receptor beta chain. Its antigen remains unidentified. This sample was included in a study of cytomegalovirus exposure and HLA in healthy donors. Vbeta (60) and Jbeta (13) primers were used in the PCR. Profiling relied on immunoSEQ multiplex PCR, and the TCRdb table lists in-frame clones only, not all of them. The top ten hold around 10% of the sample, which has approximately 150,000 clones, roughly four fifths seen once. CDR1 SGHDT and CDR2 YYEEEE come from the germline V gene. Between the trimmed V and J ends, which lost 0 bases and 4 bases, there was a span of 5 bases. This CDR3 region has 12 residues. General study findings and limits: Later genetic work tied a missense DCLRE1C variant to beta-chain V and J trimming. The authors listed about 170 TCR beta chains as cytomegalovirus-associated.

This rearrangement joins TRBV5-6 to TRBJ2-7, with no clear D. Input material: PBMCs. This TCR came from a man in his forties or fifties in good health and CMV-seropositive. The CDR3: CASSLAEYEQYF. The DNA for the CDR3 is TGTGCCAGCAGCTTGGCCGAGTACGAGCAGTACTTC.